This T cell receptor beta chain was found in a study of blood T cell repertoires in COVID-19. About this clone itself: This sample also contains other DNA sequences that code for the same CDR3.

The assay was immunoSEQ multiplex PCR, and TCRdb's table has in-frame clones only and misses some. This table holds about 230,000 clones, 65% to 90% found once. Trimming at V came to 6 bases and at J to 1 base, leaving 5 bases not matched to a gene. The CDR3 length is 15 residues. Germline lookup yields CDR1 MNHEY and CDR2 SVGAGI. V usage is TRBV6-5 and J usage is TRBJ2-2; 7 nucleotides line up with TRBD1. This sequence was found in a man between 45 and 60 years old with COVID-19, enrolled during active disease. Sequenced: peripheral blood. The CDR3 here is CASRRTGENTGELFF. For the CDR3, the DNA is TGTGCCAGCAGAAGGACAGGAGAGAACACCGGGGAGCTGTTTTTT.